This T cell receptor (beta chain) was sequenced in a study of blood T cell repertoires in COVID-19. Clones were read by immunoSEQ multiplex PCR, and TCRdb kept only the in-frame ones, dropping some. Among 150,000 to 200,000 clones listed, about 85% were seen once. In germline, CDR1 is LGHDT, CDR2 YNNKEL (reference sequence). The V and J ends lost 0 bases and 3 bases, in that order; junction bases with no gene match: 7. The CDR3 runs 17 residues. What was sequenced was peripheral blood. The source is a man aged 55-75 years with active or convalescent COVID-19. The chain is built from TRBV3-1 (or the pseudogene TRBV3-2) and TRBJ2-2; 7 bases are a match to TRBD2. This CDR3 is CASSQESSGVYTGELFF. In nucleotides, the CDR3 is TGTGCCAGCAGCCAAGAATCGAGCGGGGTTTACACCGGGGAGCTGTTTTTT.